This is a list of T cell receptor beta chains from one sample in a study of OX40 agonist ivuxolimab in advanced cancers. Libraries were prepared by immunoSEQ multiplex PCR; TCRdb keeps only in-frame clonotypes and omits some of them. The sample shows roughly 69,000 clones, about 89% of them seen only once. The sample was CD4+ or CD8+ T cells sorted from blood, taken in a trial of the OX40 agonist ivuxolimab. The receptors come from an adult with an advanced solid tumor such as melanoma, head and neck, liver or kidney cancer. CDR3s include the opening cysteine and the closing phenylalanine or tryptophan. D genes are given only for firm matches.

TRBV6-1	NA	TRBJ2-7	CASSESRDRFLSEQYF
TRBV19	NA	TRBJ2-7	CATSNQGPYEQYF
TRBV4-1	NA	TRBJ2-7	CASSSSEVGYEQYF
TRBV2	NA	TRBJ2-5	CASSISGAQETQYF
TRBV15	NA	TRBJ2-7	CATSPSRSSYEQYF
TRBV4-1	TRBD2	TRBJ2-1	CASSQRDRASGRLYNEQFF
TRBV7-8	NA	TRBJ2-1	CASSLRYEQFF
TRBV11-3	TRBD2	TRBJ2-2	CASSSLAGNTGELFF
TRBV28	NA	TRBJ1-1	CASSLTNKNTEAFF
TRBV11-2	TRBD2	TRBJ2-3	CASSLRGVPLGTDTQYF
TRBV5-1	TRBD1	TRBJ1-2	CASSLWNQGADGYTF
TRBV9	NA	TRBJ1-2	CASSVVGGGNYGYTF
TRBV28	NA	TRBJ2-1	CASSPISGTPTIYNEQFF
TRBV13	TRBD2	TRBJ2-1	CASSLGSGGFNEQFF
TRBV9	NA	TRBJ1-5	CASSVEGVSEPQHF
TRBV4-1	TRBD2	TRBJ2-7	CASSQETGLAGAYEQYF
TRBV5-1	NA	TRBJ2-2	CASSFGGATNTGELFF
TRBV28	TRBD2	TRBJ2-7	CASSWPRTGSSGRAFHEQYF
TRBV6-5	NA	TRBJ2-5	CASSYVYSNQETQYF
TRBV27	TRBD1	TRBJ2-1	CASSPGTGGTNEQFF
TRBV5-6	NA	TRBJ1-2	CASSLNTNYGYTF
TRBV19	TRBD2	TRBJ2-1	CASSIDPPGTSGLNEQFF
TRBV4-3	NA	TRBJ1-1	CASSQDSPSRAEAFF
TRBV9	TRBD2	TRBJ2-7	CASSASGVLPAYEQYF
TRBV30	TRBD2	TRBJ2-1	CAWSSGLAYEQFF
TRBV13	TRBD2	TRBJ2-2	CASSPTRLAGGGNTGELFF
TRBV7-6	NA	TRBJ2-7	CASSPTADRRAYEQYF
TRBV28	TRBD1	TRBJ2-7	CASREEGDRVNEQYF
TRBV6-1	TRBD2	TRBJ2-3	CASRREGRGTDTQYF
TRBV7-6	NA	TRBJ2-1	CASSFSGAPSRYNEQFF
TRBV7-2	TRBD2	TRBJ2-1	CASSLGGLGRNEQFF
TRBV13	TRBD2	TRBJ2-1	CASSLNGGGLYNEQFF
TRBV27	TRBD2	TRBJ2-3	CASSRGAGELTDTQYF
TRBV5-4	NA	TRBJ2-1	CASSLERETKFF
TRBV6-5	TRBD1	TRBJ2-7	CASSYSGQGYEQYF
TRBV6-5	NA	TRBJ1-2	CASSYSEGVNGYTF
TRBV5-8	NA	TRBJ1-2	CASSLVGEDYGYTF
TRBV6-5	TRBD1	TRBJ2-1	CASSSGQVNNEQFF
TRBV7-3	NA	TRBJ2-2	CASSLTPWTSNTGELFF
TRBV5-1	NA	TRBJ1-5	CASSLARGRRVGNQPQHF
TRBV28	NA	TRBJ2-7	CASSPRGSAYEQYF
TRBV7-9	NA	TRBJ1-1	CASSLAGTEAFF
TRBV19	NA	TRBJ2-2	CASTSTGELFF
TRBV7-6	NA	TRBJ1-3	CASSHTGQSYSGNTIYF
TRBV23-1	NA	TRBJ1-2	CASSQGPESALYGYTF
TRBV30	NA	TRBJ2-1	CAWSEGLGGEQFF
TRBV19	TRBD1	TRBJ1-5	CASRTVTGGNQPQHF
TRBV4-2	TRBD1	TRBJ1-2	CASSQEPGQGHYGYTF
TRBV4-2	NA	TRBJ2-7	CASSQGGVSSYEQYF
TRBV9	NA	TRBJ2-3	CASSVAQRSPDTQYF
TRBV14	NA	TRBJ2-2	CASSHEDGDTGELFF
TRBV27	NA	TRBJ1-1	CASSPTGTEAFF
TRBV28	NA	TRBJ2-3	CASSFSARDSRAPTDTQYF
TRBV29-1	TRBD1	TRBJ1-2	CSVERQGAGYGYTF
TRBV19	TRBD1	TRBJ2-3	CASSIFHRGREDTQYF
TRBV7-6	TRBD1	TRBJ2-2	CASSSGQGDGELFF
TRBV5-4	NA	TRBJ2-7	CASSLESRGLDEQYF
TRBV9	NA	TRBJ1-2	CASSVGWGGTAGYGYTF
TRBV7-3	NA	TRBJ1-1	CASSLGGRSGSNTEAFF